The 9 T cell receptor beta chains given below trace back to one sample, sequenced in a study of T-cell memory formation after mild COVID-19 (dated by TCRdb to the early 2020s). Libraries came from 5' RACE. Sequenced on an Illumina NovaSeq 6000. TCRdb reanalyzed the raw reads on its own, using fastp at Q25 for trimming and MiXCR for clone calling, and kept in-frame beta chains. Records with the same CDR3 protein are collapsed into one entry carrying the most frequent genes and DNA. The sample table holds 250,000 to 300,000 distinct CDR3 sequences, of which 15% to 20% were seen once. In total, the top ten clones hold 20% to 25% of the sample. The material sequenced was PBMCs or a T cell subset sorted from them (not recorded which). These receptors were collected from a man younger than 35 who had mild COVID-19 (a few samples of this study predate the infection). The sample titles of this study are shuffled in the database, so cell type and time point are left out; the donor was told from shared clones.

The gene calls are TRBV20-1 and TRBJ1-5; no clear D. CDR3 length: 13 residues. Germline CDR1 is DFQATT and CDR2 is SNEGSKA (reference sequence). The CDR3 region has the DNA TGCAGAGCGACTCAAGGGAGCAATCAGCCCCAGCATTTT. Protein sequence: CRATQGSNQPQHF.

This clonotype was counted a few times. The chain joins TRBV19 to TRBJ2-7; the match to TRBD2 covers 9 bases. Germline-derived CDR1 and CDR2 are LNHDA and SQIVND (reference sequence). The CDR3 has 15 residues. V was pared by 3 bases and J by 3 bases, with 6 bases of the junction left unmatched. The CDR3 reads CASSIGLAGHYEQYF. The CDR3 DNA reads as TGTGCCAGTAGTATTGGTCTAGCGGGGCACTACGAGCAGTACTTC.

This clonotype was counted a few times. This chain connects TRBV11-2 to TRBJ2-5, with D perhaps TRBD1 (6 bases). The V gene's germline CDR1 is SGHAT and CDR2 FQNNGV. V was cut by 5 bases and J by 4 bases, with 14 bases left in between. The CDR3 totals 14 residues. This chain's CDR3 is CASSPRTVTETQYF. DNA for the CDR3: TGTGCCAGCAGCCCCCGGACAGTGACAGAGACCCAGTACTTC.

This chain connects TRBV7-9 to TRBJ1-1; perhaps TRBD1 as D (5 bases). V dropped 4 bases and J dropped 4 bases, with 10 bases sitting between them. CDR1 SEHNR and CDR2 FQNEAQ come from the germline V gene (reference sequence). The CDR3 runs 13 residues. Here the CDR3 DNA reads TGTGCCAGCAGCTCCGGGGGAGCCACTGAAGCTTTCTTT. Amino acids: CASSSGGATEAFF.

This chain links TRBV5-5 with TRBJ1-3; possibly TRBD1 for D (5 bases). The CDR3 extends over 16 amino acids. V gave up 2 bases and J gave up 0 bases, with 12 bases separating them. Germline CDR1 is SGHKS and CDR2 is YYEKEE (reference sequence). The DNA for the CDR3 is TGTGCCAGCAGCTTCGGGACGTACATCTCTGGAAACACCATATATTTT. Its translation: CASSFGTYISGNTIYF. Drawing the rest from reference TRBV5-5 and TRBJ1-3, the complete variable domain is DAGVTQSPTHLIKTRGQQVTLRCSPISGHKSVSWYQQVLGQGPQFIFQYYEKEERGRGNFPDRFSARQFPNYSSELNVNALLLGDSALYLCASSFGTYISGNTIYFGEGSWLTVV.

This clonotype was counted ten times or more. The CDR3 DNA follows: TGCAGCGTTCTATCAACTAGCGGGGGGAACTACAATGAGCAGTTCTTC. The encoded protein is CSVLSTSGGNYNEQFF. The V call is TRBV29-1, the J call TRBJ2-1; TRBD2 agrees at 12 bases. The CDR3 has 16 residues. Losses at the gene ends were 5 bases for V and 3 bases for J; bases not matched to a gene: 8. Germline V gives CDR1 SQVTM, CDR2 ANQGSEA.

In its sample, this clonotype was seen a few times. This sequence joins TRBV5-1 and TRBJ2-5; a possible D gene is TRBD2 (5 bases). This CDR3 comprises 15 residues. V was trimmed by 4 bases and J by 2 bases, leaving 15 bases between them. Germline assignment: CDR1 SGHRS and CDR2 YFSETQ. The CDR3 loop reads CASSRYREPQETQYF. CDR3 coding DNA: TGCGCCAGCAGCCGCTACCGGGAACCGCAAGAGACCCAGTACTTC.

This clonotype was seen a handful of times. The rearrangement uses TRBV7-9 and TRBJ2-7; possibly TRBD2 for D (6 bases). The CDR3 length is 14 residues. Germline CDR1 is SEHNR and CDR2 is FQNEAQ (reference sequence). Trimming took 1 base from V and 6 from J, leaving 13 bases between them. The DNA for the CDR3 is TGTGCCAGCAGCTTAGGGGGGGACCACGCCGAGCAGTACGTC. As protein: CASSLGGDHAEQYV.

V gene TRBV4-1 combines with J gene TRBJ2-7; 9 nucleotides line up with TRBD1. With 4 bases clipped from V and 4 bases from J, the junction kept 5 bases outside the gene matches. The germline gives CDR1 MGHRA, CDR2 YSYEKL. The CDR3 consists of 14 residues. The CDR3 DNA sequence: TGCGCCAGCAGCCGGGCTGGACAGGGGTACGAGCAGTACTTC. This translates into CASSRAGQGYEQYF.